Listed here are 15 T cell receptor beta chains from one sample, sequenced in a study of identical twins. One entry per CDR3 protein results from TCRdb running MiXCR on the 5' RACE reads. The table shows about 450,000 distinct CDR3 sequences, with around 20% occurring only once. Sample: naive T cells sorted from blood. Receptors originate from a man aged 50-59 years in good health.

V gene TRBV5-1 combines with J gene TRBJ2-4; 8 positions match TRBD1. There are 13 residues in the CDR3. J lost 6 bases, V lost 4 bases, and 3 bases had no gene match. Germline values: CDR1 SGHRS, CDR2 YFSETQ. The CDR3 nucleotides are TGCGCCAGCAGCCCCAGGGGGCCAAACATTCAGTACTTC. Amino acids: CASSPRGPNIQYF.

The chain links TRBV20-1 to TRBJ2-7; 9 bases map to TRBD2. V lost 3 bases to trimming and J lost 0 bases; unmatched junction nucleotides: 3. The CDR3 length is 14 residues. Germline CDR1 is DFQATT and CDR2 is SNEGSKA (reference sequence). The CDR3 sequence is CSARTSGRSYEQYF. CDR3 nucleotide sequence: TGCAGTGCTAGGACTAGCGGCCGCTCCTACGAGCAGTACTTC.

The chain couples TRBV6-1 to TRBJ1-1; maybe TRBD1 (6 bases). V was cut by 7 bases and J by 5 bases, with 23 bases left in between. The CDR3 consists of 16 residues. In germline, CDR1 is MNHNS, CDR2 SASEGT. CDR3: CASTVVGGARGTEAFF. The CDR3 DNA follows: TGTGCCAGCACAGTCGTAGGGGGGGCAAGAGGGACTGAAGCTTTCTTT.

V is TRBV4-1 and J is TRBJ2-2; 7 bases are a match to TRBD1. CDR3 size: 18 residues. Germline trimming cut 0 bases from V and 3 bases from J; bases unmatched to any gene: 10. Germline CDR1 reads MGHRA; CDR2 reads YSYEKL. The CDR3 loop reads CASSQDAYSQGDTGELFF. In DNA, the CDR3 is TGCGCCAGCAGCCAAGACGCCTATAGCCAGGGGGACACCGGGGAGCTGTTTTTT.

In regard to this clonotype: A junction end diverges from the germline sequence, so it may reflect a read error. The J gene is TRBJ2-1, the V gene TRBV7-9; the match to TRBD2 covers 12 bases. Germline CDR1 and CDR2: SEHNR and FQNEAQ (reference sequence). This CDR3 is built from 16 residues. This CDR3 is CASSWTSGVSYYEQFF. The CDR3 nucleotides are TGTGCCAGCAGCTGGACTAGCGGGGTCTCCTACTATGAGCAGTTCTTC.

CDR3: CASSEPGTGDEKLFF. DNA of the CDR3: TGTGCCAGCAGCGAGCCCGGGACAGGGGACGAAAAACTGTTTTTT. J is TRBJ1-4 and V is TRBV7-2; 10 positions match TRBD1. V lost 5 bases, J lost 8 bases, and 8 bases stayed unmatched. The CDR3 sequence is 15 residues long. Germline CDR1 reads SGHTA; CDR2 reads FQGNSA.

This clonotype has more than one count but fewer than ten. This chain uses TRBV11-2 with TRBJ2-3; 10 bases are a match to TRBD2. This CDR3 comprises 15 residues. Trimming removed 5 bases from V and 3 bases from J; junction bases left unmatched: 5. From germline, CDR1 is SGHAT and CDR2 FQNNGV. The CDR3 loop reads CASSAGLAWTDTQYF. The DNA of the CDR3 is TGTGCCAGCAGCGCGGGACTAGCGTGGACAGATACGCAGTATTTT. Using reference TRBV11-2 and TRBJ2-3 for the parts outside the CDR3, the full variable domain is EAGVAQSPRYKIIEKRQSVAFWCNPISGHATLYWYQQILGQGPKLLIQFQNNGVVDDSQLPKDRFSAERLKGVDSTLKIQPAKLEDSAVYLCASSAGLAWTDTQYFGPGTRLTVL.

This clonotype was observed at least ten times. J is TRBJ2-1 and V is TRBV29-1; 16 nucleotides line up with TRBD2. V shed 8 bases, J shed 11 bases, and the junction held 3 bases outside the gene matches. CDR3 length: 12 amino acids. The germline gives CDR1 SQVTM, CDR2 ANQGSEA. CDR3 DNA: TGCAGCCTGGGACTAGCGGGAGGGAAGCAGTTCTTC. Translation: CSLGLAGGKQFF.

V is TRBV2 and J is TRBJ1-4; D not certain. V lost 4 bases, J lost 5 bases, and 14 bases lay in between. Germline V CDR1 and CDR2: SNHLY, FYNNEI. This CDR3 has 15 amino acids. CDR3 sequence (DNA): TGTGCCAGCAGTGGAGATTTACAGACGAATGAAAAACTGTTTTTT. Translating gives CASSGDLQTNEKLFF.

This clonotype was seen more than once but under ten times. The chain couples TRBV28 to TRBJ2-5; D not resolved. Germline lookup yields CDR1 MDHEN and CDR2 SYDVKM. Trimming stripped 5 bases from V and 4 bases from J, with 11 bases between. This CDR3 is built from 13 residues. CDR3 in amino acids: CASSPRILETQYF. CDR3 DNA sequence: TGTGCCAGCAGTCCCAGGATCCTAGAGACCCAGTACTTC.

The chain carries TRBV20-1 and TRBJ2-3; 10 nucleotides align to TRBD1. Per germline, CDR1 DFQATT and CDR2 SNEGSKA (reference sequence). The CDR3 contains 14 residues. V was pared by 6 bases and J by 9 bases, with 12 bases of the junction left unmatched. CDR3 sequence reads: CSAHHPGQGTTQYF. CDR3 nucleotide sequence: TGCAGTGCCCACCACCCGGGACAGGGGACCACGCAGTATTTT.

The CDR3 sequence is CASSAGDKKETQYF. CDR3 nucleotide sequence: TGTGCCAGCAGTGCGGGGGACAAAAAAGAGACCCAGTACTTC. This chain links TRBV12-3 or TRBV12-4 with TRBJ2-5; the D gene is possibly TRBD2 (7 bases). V shed 5 bases and J shed 3 bases, with 13 bases lying between them. The CDR3 is 14 amino acids.

V usage is TRBV10-3 and J usage is TRBJ2-1, with D possibly matching TRBD1 (6 bases). The CDR3 length is 17 residues. Trimming took 4 bases from V and 0 from J, leaving 16 bases between them. CDR1 and CDR2 from the germline V gene are ENHRY and SYGVKD. The CDR3 DNA sequence: TGTGCCATCAGTGGGGCAGACAGGTCAGACTCCTACAATGAGCAGTTCTTC. Encoded protein: CAISGADRSDSYNEQFF.

This clonotype has more than one count but fewer than ten. The V gene is TRBV12-3 or TRBV12-4, the J gene TRBJ2-7; D ambiguous. There are 13 residues in the CDR3. Trimming left V 6 bases short and J 7 bases short, with 16 bases between. DNA for the CDR3: TGTGCCAGCAGGACCGGGCCCCTGCGGGAGCAGTACTTC. Amino acid sequence: CASRTGPLREQYF.

This chain connects TRBV2 to TRBJ2-5; 10 bases fit TRBD2. The CDR3 runs to 17 residues. Per the germline V gene, CDR1 is SNHLY and CDR2 is FYNNEI. V dropped 6 bases and J dropped 4; count of bases not matched to a gene: 14. The CDR3, as DNA: TGTGCCAGCAGCCCAAGCAGGGCAGCGGGAGGGCGAGAGACCCAGTACTTC. Protein sequence: CASSPSRAAGGRETQYF.